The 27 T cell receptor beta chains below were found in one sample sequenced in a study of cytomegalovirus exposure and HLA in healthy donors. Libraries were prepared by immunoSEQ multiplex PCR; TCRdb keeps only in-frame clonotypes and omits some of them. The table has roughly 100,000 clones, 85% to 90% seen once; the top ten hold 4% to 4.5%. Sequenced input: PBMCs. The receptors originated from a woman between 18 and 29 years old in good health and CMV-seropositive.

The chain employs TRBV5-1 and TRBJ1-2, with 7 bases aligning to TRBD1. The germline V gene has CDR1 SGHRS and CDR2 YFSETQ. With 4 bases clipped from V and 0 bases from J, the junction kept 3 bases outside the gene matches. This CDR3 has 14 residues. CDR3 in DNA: TGCGCCAGCAGCAGGGACAGTTCTAACTATGGCTACACCTTC. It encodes CASSRDSSNYGYTF.

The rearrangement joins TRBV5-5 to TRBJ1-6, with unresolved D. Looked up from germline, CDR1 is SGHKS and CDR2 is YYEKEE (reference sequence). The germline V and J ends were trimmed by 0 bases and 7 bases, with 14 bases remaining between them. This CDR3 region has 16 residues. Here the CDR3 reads CASSLELGRLNSPLHF. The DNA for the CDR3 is TGTGCCAGCAGCTTGGAGTTAGGCAGACTCAATTCACCCCTCCACTTT.

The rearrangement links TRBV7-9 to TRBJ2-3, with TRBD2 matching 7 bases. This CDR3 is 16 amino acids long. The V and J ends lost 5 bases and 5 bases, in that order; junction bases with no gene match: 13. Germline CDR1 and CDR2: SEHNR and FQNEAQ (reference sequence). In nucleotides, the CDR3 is TGTGCCAGCAGCCCCCGTATGGCGGGAGAAGTAGATACGCAGTATTTT. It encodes CASSPRMAGEVDTQYF.

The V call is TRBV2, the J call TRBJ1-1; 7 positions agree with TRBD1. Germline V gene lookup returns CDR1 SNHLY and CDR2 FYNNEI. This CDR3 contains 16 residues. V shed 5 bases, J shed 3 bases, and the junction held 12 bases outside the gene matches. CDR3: CASSTRRQGLDTEAFF. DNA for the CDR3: TGTGCCAGCAGTACCAGGAGACAGGGCCTGGACACTGAAGCTTTCTTT.

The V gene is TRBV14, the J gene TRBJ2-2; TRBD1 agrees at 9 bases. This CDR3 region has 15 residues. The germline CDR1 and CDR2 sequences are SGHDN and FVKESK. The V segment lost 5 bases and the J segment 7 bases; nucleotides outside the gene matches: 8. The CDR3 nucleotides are TGTGCCAGCAGCATAACAGGGGGCAGGATCGGGGAGCTGTTTTTT. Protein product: CASSITGGRIGELFF. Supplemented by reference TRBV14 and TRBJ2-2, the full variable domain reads EAGVTQFPSHSVIEKGQTVTLRCDPISGHDNLYWYRRVMGKEIKFLLHFVKESKQDESGMPNNRFLAERTGGTYSTLKVQPAELEDSGVYFCASSITGGRIGELFFGEGSRLTVL.

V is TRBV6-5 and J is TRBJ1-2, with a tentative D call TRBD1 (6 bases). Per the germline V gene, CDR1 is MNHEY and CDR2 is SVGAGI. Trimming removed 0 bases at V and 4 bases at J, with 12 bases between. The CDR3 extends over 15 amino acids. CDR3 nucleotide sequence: TGTGCCAGCAGTTACTCCCCAGGGGATCTCTATGGCTACACCTTC. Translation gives CASSYSPGDLYGYTF.

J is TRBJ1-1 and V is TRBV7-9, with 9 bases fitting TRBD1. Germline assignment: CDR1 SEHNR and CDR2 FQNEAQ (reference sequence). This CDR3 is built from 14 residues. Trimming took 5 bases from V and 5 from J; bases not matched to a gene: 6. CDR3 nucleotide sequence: TGTGCCAGCAGCCCACAGGGGGCGGGGACTGAAGCTTTCTTT. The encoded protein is CASSPQGAGTEAFF.

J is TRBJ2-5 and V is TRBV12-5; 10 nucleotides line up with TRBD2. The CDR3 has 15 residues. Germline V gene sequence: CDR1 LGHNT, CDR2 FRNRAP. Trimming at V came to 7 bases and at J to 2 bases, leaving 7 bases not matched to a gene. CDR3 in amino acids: CASAPLAGTQETQYF. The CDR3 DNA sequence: TGTGCTAGTGCCCCACTAGCGGGGACACAAGAGACCCAGTACTTC.

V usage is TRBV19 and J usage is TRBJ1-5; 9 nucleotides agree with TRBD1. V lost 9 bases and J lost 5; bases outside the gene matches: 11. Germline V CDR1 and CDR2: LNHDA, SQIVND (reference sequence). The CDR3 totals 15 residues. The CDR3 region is CASRDRDREDQPQHF. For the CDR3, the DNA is TGTGCCAGCCGTGACCGGGACAGGGAGGATCAGCCCCAGCATTTT. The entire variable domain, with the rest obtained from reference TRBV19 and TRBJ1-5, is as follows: DGGITQSPKYLFRKEGQNVTLSCEQNLNHDAMYWYRQDPGQGLRLIYYSQIVNDFQKGDIAEGYSVSREKKESFPLTVTSAQKNPTAFYLCASRDRDREDQPQHFGDGTRLSIL.

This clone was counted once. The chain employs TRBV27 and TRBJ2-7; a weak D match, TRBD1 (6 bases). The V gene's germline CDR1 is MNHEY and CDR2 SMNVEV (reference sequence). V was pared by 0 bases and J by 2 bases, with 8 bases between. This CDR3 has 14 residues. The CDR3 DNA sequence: TGTGCCAGCAGTTTATCGGCAGGGGCCTACGAGCAGTACTTC. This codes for CASSLSAGAYEQYF.

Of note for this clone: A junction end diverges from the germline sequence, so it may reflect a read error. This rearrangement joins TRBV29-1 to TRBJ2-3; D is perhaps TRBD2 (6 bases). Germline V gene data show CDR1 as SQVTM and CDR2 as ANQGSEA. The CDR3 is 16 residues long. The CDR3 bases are TGCAGCTCAATTCCCGGACCTCCACAGACGGGAGATGCGCAGTATTTT. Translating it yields CSSIPGPPQTGDAQYF.

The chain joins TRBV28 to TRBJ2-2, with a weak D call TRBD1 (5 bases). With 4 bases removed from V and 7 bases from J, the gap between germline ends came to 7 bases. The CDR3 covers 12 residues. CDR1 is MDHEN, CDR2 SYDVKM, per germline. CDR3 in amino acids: CASSSGIGELFF. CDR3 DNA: TGTGCCAGCAGTTCAGGGATCGGGGAGCTGTTTTTT. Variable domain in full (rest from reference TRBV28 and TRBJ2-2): DVKVTQSSRYLVKRTGEKVFLECVQDMDHENMFWYRQDPGLGLRLIYFSYDVKMKEKGDIPEGYSVSREKKERFSLILESASTNQTSMYLCASSSGIGELFFGEGSRLTVL.

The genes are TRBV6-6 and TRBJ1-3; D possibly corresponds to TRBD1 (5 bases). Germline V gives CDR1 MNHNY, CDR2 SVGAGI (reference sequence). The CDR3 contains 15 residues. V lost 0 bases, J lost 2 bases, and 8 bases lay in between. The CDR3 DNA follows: TGTGCCAGCAGTTACTCGGAGGGACCTGGAAACACCATATATTTT. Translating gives CASSYSEGPGNTIYF.

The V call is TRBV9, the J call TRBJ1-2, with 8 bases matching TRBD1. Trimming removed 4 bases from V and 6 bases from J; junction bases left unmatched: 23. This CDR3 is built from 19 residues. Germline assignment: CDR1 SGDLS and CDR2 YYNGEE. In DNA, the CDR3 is TGTGCCAGCAGCCCACGAGAAAAAGTACCAGGGGGCGCAAGGGATGGCTACACCTTC. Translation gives CASSPREKVPGGARDGYTF.

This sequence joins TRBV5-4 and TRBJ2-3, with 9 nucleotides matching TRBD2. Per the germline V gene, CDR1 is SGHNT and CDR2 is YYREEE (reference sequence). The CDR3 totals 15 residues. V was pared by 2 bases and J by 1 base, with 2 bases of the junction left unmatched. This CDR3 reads CASSLRLAGTDTQYF. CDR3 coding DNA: TGTGCCAGCAGCTTACGACTAGCGGGCACAGATACGCAGTATTTT.

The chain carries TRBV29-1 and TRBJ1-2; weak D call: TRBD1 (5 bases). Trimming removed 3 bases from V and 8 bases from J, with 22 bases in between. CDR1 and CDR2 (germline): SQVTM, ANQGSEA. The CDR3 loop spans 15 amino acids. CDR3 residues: CSVDGVTGAVNGYTF. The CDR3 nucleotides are TGCAGCGTTGACGGAGTTACAGGCGCCGTGAACGGCTACACCTTC.

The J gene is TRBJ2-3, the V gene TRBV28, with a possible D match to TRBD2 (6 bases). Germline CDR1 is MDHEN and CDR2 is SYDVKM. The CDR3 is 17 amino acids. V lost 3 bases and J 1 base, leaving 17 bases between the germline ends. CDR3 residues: CASSFRTGRSRTDTQYF. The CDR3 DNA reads TGTGCCAGCAGTTTCCGCACCGGGAGATCCCGCACAGATACGCAGTATTTT.

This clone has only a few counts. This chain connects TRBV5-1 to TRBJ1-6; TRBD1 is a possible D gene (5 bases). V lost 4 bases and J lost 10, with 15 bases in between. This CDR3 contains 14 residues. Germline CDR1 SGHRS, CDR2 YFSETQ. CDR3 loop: CASSPGLEGSPLHF. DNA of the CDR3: TGCGCCAGCAGCCCGGGGTTGGAGGGGTCACCCCTCCACTTT.

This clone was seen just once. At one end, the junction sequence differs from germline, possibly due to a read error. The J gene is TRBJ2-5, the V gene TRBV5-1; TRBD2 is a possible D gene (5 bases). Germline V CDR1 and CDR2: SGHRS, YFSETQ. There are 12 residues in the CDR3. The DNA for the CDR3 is TGCGCCAGCAGCTTGGAGGGAGAGAGCCAGTACTTC. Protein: CASSLEGESQYF.

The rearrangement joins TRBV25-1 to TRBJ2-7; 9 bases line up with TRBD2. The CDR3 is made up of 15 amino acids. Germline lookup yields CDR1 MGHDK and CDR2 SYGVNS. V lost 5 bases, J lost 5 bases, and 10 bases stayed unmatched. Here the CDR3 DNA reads TGTGCCAGCAGTCCCGACGTAGCGGGAGCCCACGAGCAGTACTTC. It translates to CASSPDVAGAHEQYF.

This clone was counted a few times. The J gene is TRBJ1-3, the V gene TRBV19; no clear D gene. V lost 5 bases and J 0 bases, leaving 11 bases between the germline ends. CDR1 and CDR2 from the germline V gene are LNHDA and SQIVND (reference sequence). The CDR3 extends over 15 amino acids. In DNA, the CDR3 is TGTGCCAGTAGTCTCCCGGGTGGCTCTGGAAACACCATATATTTT. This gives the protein CASSLPGGSGNTIYF.

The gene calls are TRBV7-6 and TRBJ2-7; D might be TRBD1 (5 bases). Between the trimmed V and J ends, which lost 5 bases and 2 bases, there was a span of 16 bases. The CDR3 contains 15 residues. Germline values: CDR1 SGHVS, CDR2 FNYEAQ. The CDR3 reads CASSPNGQGPYEQYF. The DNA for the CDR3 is TGTGCCAGCAGCCCCAACGGGCAGGGCCCCTACGAGCAGTACTTC.

The CDR3 nucleotides are TGTGCCAGCAGCTTAGATTTCGACAAGGAAAAACTGTTTTTT. The encoded protein is CASSLDFDKEKLFF. J is TRBJ1-4 and V is TRBV11-3, with D hard to call. V was pared by 0 bases and J by 8 bases, with 10 bases between. The V gene's germline CDR1 is SGHNT and CDR2 YENEEA. The CDR3 runs to 14 residues.

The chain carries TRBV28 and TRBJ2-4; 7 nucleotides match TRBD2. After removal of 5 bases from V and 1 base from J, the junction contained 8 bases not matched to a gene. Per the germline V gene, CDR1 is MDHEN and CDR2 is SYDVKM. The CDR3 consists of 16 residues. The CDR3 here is CASSAGGSMAKNIQYF. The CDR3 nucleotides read TGTGCCAGCAGTGCCGGCGGGAGTATGGCCAAAAACATTCAGTACTTC.

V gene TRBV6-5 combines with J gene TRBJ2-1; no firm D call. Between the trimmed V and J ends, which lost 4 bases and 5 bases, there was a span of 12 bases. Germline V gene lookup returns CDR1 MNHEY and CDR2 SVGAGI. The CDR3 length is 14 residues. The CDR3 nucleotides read TGTGCCAGCAGTTTAATATCCACACACAATGAGCAGTTCTTC. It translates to CASSLISTHNEQFF.

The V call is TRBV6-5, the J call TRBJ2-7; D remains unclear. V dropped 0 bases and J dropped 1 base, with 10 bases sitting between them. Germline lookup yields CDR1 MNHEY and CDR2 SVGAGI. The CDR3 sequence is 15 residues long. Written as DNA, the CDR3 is TGTGCCAGCAGTTACTCAGCCTTTCCTTCCTACGAGCAGTACTTC. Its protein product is CASSYSAFPSYEQYF.

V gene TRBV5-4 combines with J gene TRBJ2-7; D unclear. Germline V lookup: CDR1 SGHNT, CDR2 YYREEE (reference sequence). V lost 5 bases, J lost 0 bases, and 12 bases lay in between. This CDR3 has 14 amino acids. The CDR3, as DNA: TGTGCCAGCAGTACGAGAGAGATCTCCTACGAGCAGTACTTC. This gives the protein CASSTREISYEQYF.